This TCR beta chain stems from a study of T cells in Graves' hyperthyroidism and ophthalmopathy. Across the study: Before treatment of any kind, peripheral blood was taken at initial diagnosis.

Whole-study findings and limits: Stable hyperthyroidism and ophthalmopathy were separated using 13 V-J signatures. Most expanded thyroid clonotypes above 0.001 recurred in blood.

Amplification of TCR beta CDR3 regions was performed using RNA transcripts as template. Researchers ran a first-round RT-PCR on the TCR CDR3 using the HTBI primer set. Each CDR3 protein is one row after TCRdb ran MiXCR on the multiplex PCR reads. The data show 650,000 to 850,000 distinct CDR3 sequences, around 19% seen once. Patients aged 18 to 65 had newly diagnosed hyperthyroidism that had lasted under 2 months. On this clonotype itself: Its target is not known.

After removal of 6 bases from V and 4 bases from J, the junction contained 6 bases not matched to a gene. The CDR3 covers 12 residues. CDR1 is DFQATT and CDR2 is SNEGSKA in the germline V gene (reference sequence). Sample: blood. The source of this sequence is a woman aged 50 to 60 with Graves' hyperthyroidism that later progressed to Graves' ophthalmopathy. The chain employs TRBV20-1 and TRBJ2-7; 7 positions agree with TRBD1. CDR3 loop: CSAGQAEYEQYF. DNA of the CDR3: TGCAGTGCCGGACAGGCGGAATACGAGCAGTACTTC.